What follows are 8 T cell receptor beta chains derived from one specimen sequenced in a study of breast tumors, draining lymph nodes, adjacent tissues. Breast cancer patients provided tissue from their axillary draining lymph nodes. MiXCR, applied by TCRdb to the multiplex PCR reads, yields one record per CDR3 protein. The table includes under 250,000 distinct CDR3 sequences, approximately 31% detected once. The sequenced sample was axillary lymph node tissue. These receptors all stem from a female donor with breast cancer. Some clones in this sample may be carry-over from other donors' samples.

The chain combines TRBV11-2 with TRBJ2-2; 13 bases fit TRBD2. In germline, CDR1 is SGHAT, CDR2 FQNNGV. Trimming at V came to 2 bases and at J to 4 bases, leaving 19 bases not matched to a gene. This CDR3 spans 22 amino acids. The DNA for the CDR3 is TGTGCCAGCAGCTTACCCCGTCGCCCGGGACTAGCGGGAAGGGGTAGCACCGGGGAGCTGTTTTTT. It translates to CASSLPRRPGLAGRGSTGELFF.

The chain combines TRBV12-3 or TRBV12-4 with TRBJ2-1; 8 nucleotides align to TRBD1. CDR3 length equals 15 residues. Trimming took 4 bases from V and 5 from J; bases not matched to a gene: 7. CDR3 amino acids: CASSSRTGTHNEQFF. CDR3 sequence (DNA): TGTGCCAGCAGTTCCCGGACAGGGACACACAATGAGCAGTTCTTC.

Many counts were recorded for this clonotype. The chain has TRBV3-1 and TRBJ1-5; possibly TRBD1 for D (5 bases). The V end lost 2 bases, the J end lost 0 bases, and 8 bases lay between the germline ends. In germline, CDR1 is LGHDT, CDR2 YNNKEL (reference sequence). The CDR3 extends over 15 amino acids. The CDR3 DNA reads TGTGCCAGCAGCCAACCCAGGGATAGCAATCAGCCCCAGCATTTT. The encoded protein is CASSQPRDSNQPQHF.

J is TRBJ1-6 and V is TRBV10-3, with no clear D. CDR1 ENHRY and CDR2 SYGVKD come from the germline V gene. Trimming took 6 bases from V and 14 from J, leaving 11 bases between them. The CDR3 has 11 residues. The CDR3 nucleotides read TGTGCCATCAGACCAGCGGGAGCCCTCCACTTT. Protein product: CAIRPAGALHF.

CDR3 sequence reads: CASSYLTSTDTQYF. CDR3 sequence (DNA): TGTGCCAGCAGCTATCTCACCTCCACAGATACGCAGTATTTT. This chain connects TRBV7-2 to TRBJ2-3; D is unresolved. The CDR3 is made up of 14 amino acids. Trimming pared 4 bases from V and 2 bases from J, leaving 10 bases between. Germline V gene data show CDR1 as SGHTA and CDR2 as FQGNSA.

The sample holds a few counts of this clonotype. The chain is built from TRBV19 and TRBJ1-4; 9 bases are shared with TRBD1. The CDR3 is 14 amino acids. Germline V CDR1 and CDR2: LNHDA, SQIVND (reference sequence). The CDR3 here is CATGGGTGTEKLFF. The CDR3 DNA is TGTGCTACAGGGGGCGGGACAGGTACTGAAAAACTGTTTTTT.

The sample holds many counts of this clonotype. The V gene is TRBV15, the J gene TRBJ2-7, with D perhaps assigned TRBD1 or TRBD2 (6 bases each). Deletions cut 1 base from V and 6 bases from J, with 16 bases between. The CDR3 is 15 residues long. Germline-derived CDR1 and CDR2 are LNHNV and YYDKDF (reference sequence). The chain's CDR3 is CATSRGGGTGVEQYF. The CDR3 nucleotides read TGTGCCACCAGCAGAGGAGGGGGGACGGGGGTCGAGCAGTACTTC. Together with reference TRBV15 and TRBJ2-7, the CDR3 gives the full variable domain: DAMVIQNPRYQVTQFGKPVTLSCSQTLNHNVMYWYQQKSSQAPKLLFHYYDKDFNNEADTPDNFQSRRPNTSFCFLDIRSPGLGDTAMYLCATSRGGGTGVEQYFGPGTRLTVT.

This clonotype came up once. Possible read error: a much larger clone is one base away. J is TRBJ1-2 and V is TRBV18; 8 nucleotides align to TRBD1. Germline V gives CDR1 KGHSH, CDR2 LQKENI. CDR3 length: 15 residues. Here the CDR3 reads CAGSPRSGQGYGYTF. The CDR3 region has the DNA TGTGCCGGCTCACCTCGGAGCGGACAGGGCTATGGCTACACCTTC.